Listed below are T cell receptor beta chains from one sample, sequenced in a study of blood T cell repertoires in COVID-19. Produced via immunoSEQ multiplex PCR; TCRdb's table is partial and in-frame only. The sample includes under 80,000 clones, about four fifths of them seen just once. The specimen sequenced was peripheral blood. The receptors were gathered from a man aged 55 to 70 with COVID-19, enrolled during active disease. Each CDR3 is given with its conserved first and last residue. A D gene is named only where the DNA matches it firmly. Size tells how often a clone was seen (once, few, many) or the class of an expanded clone, and some rows leave it out.

cdr3_nt	cdr3_aa	clone_size	v_call	j_call	d_call
TGTGCCAGCAGCCCCGGACTCTCCTACGAGCAGTACTTC	CASSPGLSYEQYF	-	TRBV12-3/TRBV12-4	TRBJ2-7	-
TGTGCCAGCAGTCAGGGGGGCTCCGGCCACCATCAGCCCCAGCATTTT	CASSQGGSGHHQPQHF	-	TRBV28	TRBJ1-5	TRBD1
TGCAGCGTTAGCAATAGCAATCAGCCCCAGCATTTT	CSVSNSNQPQHF	-	TRBV29-1	TRBJ1-5	-
TGTGCCAGCAGCCAACAGGGGGCCTATGAAAAACTGTTTTTT	CASSQQGAYEKLFF	-	TRBV7-2	TRBJ1-4	TRBD1
TGTGCCACCAGCAGAGTTCCCCGGTCGGGGAGGCCCCAGCATTTT	CATSRVPRSGRPQHF	-	TRBV15	TRBJ1-5	-
TGTGCCAGCAGCCCCTCCGGGACTAGCGGGGGGTCGGAGCAGTTCTTC	CASSPSGTSGGSEQFF	once	TRBV7-3	TRBJ2-1	TRBD2
TGTGCCAGCAGCCCATTCCAAGGCGGATATGGCTACACCTTC	CASSPFQGGYGYTF	-	TRBV14	TRBJ1-2	-
TGTGCCAGCAGTGAAGATGGGCCAAGGAACACCGGGGAGCTGTTTTTT	CASSEDGPRNTGELFF	-	TRBV6-1	TRBJ2-2	-
TGCGCCAGCAGCTTCGGCGGGGGGGCGTACCAAGAGACCCAGTACTTC	CASSFGGGAYQETQYF	-	TRBV5-1	TRBJ2-5	TRBD2
TGTGTCAGGGTTACCCGTGGGGCCTCTGGCTATGGCTACACCTTC	CVRVTRGASGYGYTF	-	TRBV7-5	TRBJ1-2	-
TGTGCCAGCAGTTTCTCGGGACAGGGGAATCAGCCCCAGCATTTT	CASSFSGQGNQPQHF	few	TRBV28	TRBJ1-5	TRBD1
TGTGCCAGCAGCTCCGACCGGGAGCGGGGGCCGTGGGAGCAGTACTTC	CASSSDRERGPWEQYF	few	TRBV13	TRBJ2-7	TRBD2
TGTGCCAGCAGCTCAACTGCAGGGTCGTTAAATAACTATGGCTACACCTTC	CASSSTAGSLNNYGYTF	-	TRBV11-2	TRBJ1-2	-
TGTGCCAGCAGCCTAATCGGGGGAGTCAATGAGCAGTTCTTC	CASSLIGGVNEQFF	few	TRBV7-6	TRBJ2-1	-
TGTGCCAGCATCCCCCCTAAGGGGGGGGACAGGGACGAGCAGTACTTC	CASIPPKGGDRDEQYF	few	TRBV21-1	TRBJ2-7	-
TGTGCCAGCAGCCCGGCCCCAGGGGCAAGCAATCAGCCCCAGCATTTT	CASSPAPGASNQPQHF	once	TRBV28	TRBJ1-5	-